This T cell receptor beta chain was captured in a study of blood T cell repertoires in COVID-19. Assay: immunoSEQ multiplex PCR; the TCRdb copy retains only in-frame clones and omits some. This table has about 72,000 clones, around 86% appearing once. Material: peripheral blood. The receptor comes from a man in his 70s with active or convalescent COVID-19.

The CDR3 DNA sequence: TGTGCCATCAGGGATACAGGGGATCATCAGCCCCAGCATTTT. It codes for CAIRDTGDHQPQHF. The chain uses TRBV10-3 and TRBJ1-5; 7 nucleotides match TRBD1. CDR1 ENHRY and CDR2 SYGVKD come from the germline V gene. V was pared by 6 bases and J by 5 bases, with 7 bases of the junction left unmatched. The CDR3 is 14 residues long.